This T cell receptor (beta chain) was retrieved from a study of T cells in Graves' hyperthyroidism and ophthalmopathy. Germline V CDR1 and CDR2: MDHEN, SYDVKM. The CDR3 extends over 15 amino acids. With V trimmed by 3 bases and J by 4 bases, 3 bases remained unmatched. Uncontrolled infection, other autoimmune disease, pregnancy or lactation disqualified patients from enrolment. RNA transcripts provided the source from which TCR beta CDR3 regions were amplified. First-round RT-PCR of the TCR CDR3 relied on the HTBI primer set. TCRdb re-called the multiplex PCR reads through MiXCR, storing one row per CDR3 protein. The data contain a few hundred thousand distinct CDR3 sequences, roughly a fifth of them singletons.

The chain uses TRBV28 and TRBJ2-2, with 9 bases matching TRBD1. This TCR was recovered from a woman between 45 and 60 years old with Graves' hyperthyroidism. The source material was blood. The CDR3 bases are TGTGCCAGCAGTTTCTGGACAGGGGTCACCGGGGAGCTGTTTTTT. It is translated as CASSFWTGVTGELFF.